This T cell receptor beta chain was captured in a study of PD-1 blockade in classical Hodgkin lymphoma. Repertoires were generated with immunoSEQ multiplex PCR, while TCRdb's copy carries only in-frame clones and drops some. Among 30,000 to 40,000 clones listed, roughly four fifths were seen once. Brentuximab vedotin exposure varied, and every patient relapsed after autologous stem cell transplantation. This clone was counted a single time. The sample here was peripheral blood mononuclear cells (PBMCs), taken at baseline. The source is a human donor with classical Hodgkin lymphoma.

The CDR3: CASSLDFGLGSANYGYTF. The DNA for the CDR3 is TGTGCCAGCAGCTTAGATTTCGGGCTCGGCTCGGCTAACTATGGCTACACCTTC. The gene calls are TRBV7-2 and TRBJ1-2; D not certain. The CDR3 extends over 18 amino acids. Per germline, CDR1 SGHTA and CDR2 FQGNSA. Trimming removed 1 base from V and 0 bases from J, with 18 bases in between.